This T cell receptor beta chain originates from a study of blood T cells in healthy people across ages. Approximately 9.2 milliliters was the volume of peripheral blood drawn from each donor. General study points: Percentage of naive T cells showed a strong correlation with TCR beta diversity.

Comment on this clonotype: As yet, its antigen is unknown.

The CDR3 length is 15 residues. V lost 6 bases, J lost 6 bases, and 9 bases stayed unmatched. The second PCR ran 7 to 11 cycles with a sample-barcoded 5' primer and J-beta primers. TCRdb reanalysed the 5' RACE reads using MiXCR and keeps one entry per CDR3 protein. The table lists about 1 million distinct CDR3 sequences, 45% of them singletons. The sequencing sample was made of blood. The sequence was collected from an older woman in good health. This chain connects TRBV12-3 or TRBV12-4 to TRBJ2-1; 9 bases map to TRBD2. The CDR3 protein is CASRNRTSEGNEQFF. The CDR3 nucleotides read TGTGCCAGCAGGAACAGGACTAGCGAGGGCAATGAGCAGTTCTTC.